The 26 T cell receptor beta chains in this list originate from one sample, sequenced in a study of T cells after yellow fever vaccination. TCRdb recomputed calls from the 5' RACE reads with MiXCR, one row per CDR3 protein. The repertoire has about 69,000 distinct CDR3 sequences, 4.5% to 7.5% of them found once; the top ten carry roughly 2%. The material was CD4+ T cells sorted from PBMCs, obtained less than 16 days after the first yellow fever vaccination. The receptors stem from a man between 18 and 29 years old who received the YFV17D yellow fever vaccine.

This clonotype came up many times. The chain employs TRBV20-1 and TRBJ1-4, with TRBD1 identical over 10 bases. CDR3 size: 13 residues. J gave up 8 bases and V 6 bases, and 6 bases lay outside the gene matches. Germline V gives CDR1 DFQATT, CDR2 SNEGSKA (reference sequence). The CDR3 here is CSAAGQGGEKLFF. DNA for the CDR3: TGCAGTGCCGCCGGACAGGGGGGCGAAAAACTGTTTTTT.

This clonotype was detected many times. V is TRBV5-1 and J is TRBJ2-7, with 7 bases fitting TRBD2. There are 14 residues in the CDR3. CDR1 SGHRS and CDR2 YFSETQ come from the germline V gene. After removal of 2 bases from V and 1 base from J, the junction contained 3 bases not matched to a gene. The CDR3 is CASSFAGVSYEQYF. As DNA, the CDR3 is TGCGCCAGCAGCTTCGCGGGGGTTTCCTACGAGCAGTACTTC.

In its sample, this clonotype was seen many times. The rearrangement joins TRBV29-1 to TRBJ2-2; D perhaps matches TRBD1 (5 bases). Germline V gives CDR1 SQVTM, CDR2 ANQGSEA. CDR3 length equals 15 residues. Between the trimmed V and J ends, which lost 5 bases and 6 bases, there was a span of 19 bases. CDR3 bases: TGCAGCGTTACCCAGGACACTTTCGAGCCCGGGGAGCTGTTTTTT. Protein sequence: CSVTQDTFEPGELFF.

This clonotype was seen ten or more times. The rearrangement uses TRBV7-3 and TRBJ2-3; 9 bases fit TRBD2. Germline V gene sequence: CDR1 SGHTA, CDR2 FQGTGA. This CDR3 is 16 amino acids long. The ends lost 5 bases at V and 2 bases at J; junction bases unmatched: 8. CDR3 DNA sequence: TGTGCCAGCAGCCCGCTGGGACTAGCCGACACAGATACGCAGTATTTT. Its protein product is CASSPLGLADTDTQYF. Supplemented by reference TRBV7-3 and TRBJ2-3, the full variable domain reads GAGVSQTPSNKVTEKGKYVELRCDPISGHTALYWYRQSLGQGPEFLIYFQGTGAADDSGLPNDRFFAVRPEGSVSTLKIQRTERGDSAVYLCASSPLGLADTDTQYFGPGTRLTVL.

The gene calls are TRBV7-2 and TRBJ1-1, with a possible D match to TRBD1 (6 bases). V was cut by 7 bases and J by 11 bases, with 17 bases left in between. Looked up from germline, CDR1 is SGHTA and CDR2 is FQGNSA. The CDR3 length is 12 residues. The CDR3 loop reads CASTMDSRRAFF. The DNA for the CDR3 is TGTGCCAGCACCATGGACAGCCGACGGGCTTTCTTT.

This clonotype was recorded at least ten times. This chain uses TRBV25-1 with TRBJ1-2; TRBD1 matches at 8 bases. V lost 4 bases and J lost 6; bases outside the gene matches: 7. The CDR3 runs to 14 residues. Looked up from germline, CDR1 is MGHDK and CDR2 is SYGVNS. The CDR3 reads CASSVGQGYDGYTF. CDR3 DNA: TGTGCCAGCAGTGTCGGACAGGGATACGATGGCTACACCTTC.

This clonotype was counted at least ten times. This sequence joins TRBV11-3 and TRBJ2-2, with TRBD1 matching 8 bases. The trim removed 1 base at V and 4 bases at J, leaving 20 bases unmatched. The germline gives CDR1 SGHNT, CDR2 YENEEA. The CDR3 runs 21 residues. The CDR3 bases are TGTGCCAGCAGCTTAGGGTGGGGCGCAGGGGGCGCCGGTCTCGTCACCGGGGAGCTGTTTTTT. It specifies CASSLGWGAGGAGLVTGELFF. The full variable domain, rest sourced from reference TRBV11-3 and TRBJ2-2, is EAGVVQSPRYKIIEKKQPVAFWCNPISGHNTLYWYLQNLGQGPELLIRYENEEAVDDSQLPKDRFSAERLKGVDSTLKIQPAELGDSAVYLCASSLGWGAGGAGLVTGELFFGEGSRLTVL.

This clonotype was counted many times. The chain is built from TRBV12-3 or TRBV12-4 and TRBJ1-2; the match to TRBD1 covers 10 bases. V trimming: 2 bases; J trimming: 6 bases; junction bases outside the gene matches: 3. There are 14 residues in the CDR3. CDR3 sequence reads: CASSLKGQGDGYTF. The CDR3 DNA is TGTGCCAGCAGTTTAAAAGGACAGGGGGATGGCTACACCTTC.

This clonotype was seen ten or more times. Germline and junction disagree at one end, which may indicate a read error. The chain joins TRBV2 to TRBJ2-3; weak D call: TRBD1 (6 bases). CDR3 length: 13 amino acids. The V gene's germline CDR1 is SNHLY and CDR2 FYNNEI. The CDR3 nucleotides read TGTGCCAGCAGGGAAGGACAGACAGATACGCAGTATTTT. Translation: CASREGQTDTQYF.

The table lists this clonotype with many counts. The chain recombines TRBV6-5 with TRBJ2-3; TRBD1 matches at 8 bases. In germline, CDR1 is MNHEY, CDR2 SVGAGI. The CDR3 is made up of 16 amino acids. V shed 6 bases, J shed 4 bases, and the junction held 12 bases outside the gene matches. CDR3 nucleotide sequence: TGTGCCAGCAGGTATTCAGGACAGGGCACCCCAGATACGCAGTATTTT. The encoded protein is CASRYSGQGTPDTQYF.

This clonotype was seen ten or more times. The CDR3 sequence is CASRRAGRTDTQYF. CDR3 in DNA: TGTGCCAGCAGGCGAGCGGGTCGCACAGATACGCAGTATTTT. The V call is TRBV2, the J call TRBJ2-3, with D possibly TRBD2 on 6 matching bases. The V gene lost 6 bases and the J gene lost 1 base, with 11 bases spanning the gap. The V gene's germline CDR1 is SNHLY and CDR2 FYNNEI. The length of the CDR3 is 14 residues.

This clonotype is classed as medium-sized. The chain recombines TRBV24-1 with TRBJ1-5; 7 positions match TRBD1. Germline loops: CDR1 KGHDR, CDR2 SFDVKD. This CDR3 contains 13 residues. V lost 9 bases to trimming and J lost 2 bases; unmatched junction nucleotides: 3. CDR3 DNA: TGTGCCACCTCAGGGGGTGGCAATCAGCCCCAGCATTTT. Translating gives CATSGGGNQPQHF.

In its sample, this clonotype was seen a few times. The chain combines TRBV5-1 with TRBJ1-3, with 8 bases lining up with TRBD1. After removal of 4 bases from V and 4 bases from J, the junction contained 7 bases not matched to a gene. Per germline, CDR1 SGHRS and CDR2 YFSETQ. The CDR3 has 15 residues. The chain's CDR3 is CASSPQGARGNTIYF. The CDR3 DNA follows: TGCGCCAGCAGCCCGCAGGGGGCGCGGGGAAACACCATATATTTT.

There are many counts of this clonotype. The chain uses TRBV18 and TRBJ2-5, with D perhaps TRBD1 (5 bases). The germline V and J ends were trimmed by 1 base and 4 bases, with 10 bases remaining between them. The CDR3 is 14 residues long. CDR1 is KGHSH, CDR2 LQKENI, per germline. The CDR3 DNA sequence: TGTGCCAGCTCACCACGGCAGGGAATAGAGACCCAGTACTTC. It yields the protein CASSPRQGIETQYF.

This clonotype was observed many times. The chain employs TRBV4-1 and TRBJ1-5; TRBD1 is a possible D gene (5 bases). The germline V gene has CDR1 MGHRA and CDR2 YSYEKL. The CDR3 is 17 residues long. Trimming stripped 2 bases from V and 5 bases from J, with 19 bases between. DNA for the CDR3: TGCGCCAGCAGCCAATCAGGGTTCCTTCTACCTTATCAGCCCCAGCATTTT. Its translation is CASSQSGFLLPYQPQHF.

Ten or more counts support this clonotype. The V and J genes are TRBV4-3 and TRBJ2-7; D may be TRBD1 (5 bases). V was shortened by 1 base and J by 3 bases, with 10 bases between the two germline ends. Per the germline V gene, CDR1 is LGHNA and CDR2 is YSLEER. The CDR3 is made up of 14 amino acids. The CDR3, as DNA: TGCGCCAGCAGCCAAGGCCCAGGGAACTACGAGCAGTACTTC. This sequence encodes CASSQGPGNYEQYF.

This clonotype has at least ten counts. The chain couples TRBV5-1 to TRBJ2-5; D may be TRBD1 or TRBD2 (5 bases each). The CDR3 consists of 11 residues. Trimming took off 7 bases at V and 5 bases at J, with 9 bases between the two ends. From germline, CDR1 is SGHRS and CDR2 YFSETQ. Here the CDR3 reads CASGDRETQYF. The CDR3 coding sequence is TGCGCCAGCGGGGACCGGGAGACCCAGTACTTC.

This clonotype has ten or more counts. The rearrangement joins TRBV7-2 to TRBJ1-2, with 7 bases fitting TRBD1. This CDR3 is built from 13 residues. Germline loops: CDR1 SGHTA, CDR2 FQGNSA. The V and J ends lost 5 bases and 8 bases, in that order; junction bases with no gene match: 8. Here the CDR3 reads CASSAQGRGGYTF. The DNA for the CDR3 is TGTGCCAGCAGCGCACAGGGGCGTGGCGGCTACACCTTC.

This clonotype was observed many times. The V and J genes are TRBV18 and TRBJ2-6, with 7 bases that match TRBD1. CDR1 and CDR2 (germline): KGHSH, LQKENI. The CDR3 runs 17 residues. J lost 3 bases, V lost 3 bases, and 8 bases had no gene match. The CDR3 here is CASSPRDSRFGANVLTF. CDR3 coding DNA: TGTGCCAGCTCACCCCGGGACAGCCGGTTTGGGGCCAACGTCCTGACTTTC.

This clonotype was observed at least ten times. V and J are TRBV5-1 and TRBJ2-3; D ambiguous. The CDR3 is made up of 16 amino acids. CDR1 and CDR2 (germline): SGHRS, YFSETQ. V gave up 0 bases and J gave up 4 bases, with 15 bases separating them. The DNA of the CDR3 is TGCGCCAGCAGCTTGGATCGCGGTAGCAGAGCAGATACGCAGTATTTT. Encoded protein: CASSLDRGSRADTQYF.

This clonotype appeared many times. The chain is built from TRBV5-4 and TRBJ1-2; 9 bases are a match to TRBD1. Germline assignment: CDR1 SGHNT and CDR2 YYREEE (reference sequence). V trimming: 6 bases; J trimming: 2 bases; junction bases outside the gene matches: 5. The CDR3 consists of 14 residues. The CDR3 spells CASTPGQGNYGYTF. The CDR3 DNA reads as TGTGCCAGCACCCCGGGACAGGGAAACTATGGCTACACCTTC.

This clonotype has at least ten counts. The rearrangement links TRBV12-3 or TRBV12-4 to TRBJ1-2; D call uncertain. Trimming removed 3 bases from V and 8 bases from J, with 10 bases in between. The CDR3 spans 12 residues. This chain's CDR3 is CASSFTRPGYTF. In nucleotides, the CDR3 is TGTGCCAGCAGTTTTACCCGTCCAGGCTACACCTTC.

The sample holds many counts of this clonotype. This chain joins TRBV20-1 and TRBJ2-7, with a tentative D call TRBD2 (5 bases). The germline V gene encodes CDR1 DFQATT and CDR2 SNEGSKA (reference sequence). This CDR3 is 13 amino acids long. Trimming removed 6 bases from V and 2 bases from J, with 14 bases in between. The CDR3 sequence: CSALGVSPYEQYF. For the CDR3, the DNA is TGCAGTGCCCTCGGGGTGAGCCCCTACGAGCAGTACTTC.

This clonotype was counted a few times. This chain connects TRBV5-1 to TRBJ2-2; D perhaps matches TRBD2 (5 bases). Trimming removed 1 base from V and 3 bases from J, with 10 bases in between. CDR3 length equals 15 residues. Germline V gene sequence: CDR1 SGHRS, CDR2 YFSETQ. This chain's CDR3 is CASSLLLGDTGELFF. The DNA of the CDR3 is TGCGCCAGCAGCTTGTTACTAGGAGACACCGGGGAGCTGTTTTTT.

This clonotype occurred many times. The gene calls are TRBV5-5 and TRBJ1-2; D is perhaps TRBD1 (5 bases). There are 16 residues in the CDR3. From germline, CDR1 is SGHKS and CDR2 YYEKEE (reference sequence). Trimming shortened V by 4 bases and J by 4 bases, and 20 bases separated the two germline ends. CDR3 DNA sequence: TGTGCCAGCAGCGTGATGCAGGGCAACCCATCCTATGGCTACACCTTC. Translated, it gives CASSVMQGNPSYGYTF.

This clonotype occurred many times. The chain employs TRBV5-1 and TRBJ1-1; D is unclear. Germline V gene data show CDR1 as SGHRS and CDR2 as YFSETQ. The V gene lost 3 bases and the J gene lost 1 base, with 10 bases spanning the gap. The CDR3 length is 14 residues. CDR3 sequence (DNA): TGCGCCAGCAGCTCGGCGGCATCGAACACTGAAGCTTTCTTT. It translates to CASSSAASNTEAFF.